Listed below are T cell receptor beta chains from one sample, sequenced in a study of a mutant IDH1 vaccine in newly diagnosed glioma. What these receptors recognize is not known. Assay: immunoSEQ multiplex PCR; the TCRdb copy retains only in-frame clones and omits some. The sample yields more than 25,000 clones, roughly 79% seen once. Here the sequenced sample was PBMCs, taken from a glioma patient whose treatment included an IDH1 peptide vaccine. These TCRs come from a woman aged 25 to 39 with glioma. Some clones in this sample may be carry-over from other donors' samples. The CDR3 runs from the conserved cysteine through the conserved F or W. A D gene is named only where the DNA matches it firmly. The size entry is marked missing in some rows and otherwise reads once, few, many or a size class.

size | D | J | V | DNA | CDR3
once | TRBD2 | TRBJ2-3 | TRBV7-9 | TGTGCCAGCAGCTTAGCTGTCCTAGCGGGAGAGGTAGATACGCAGTATTTT | CASSLAVLAGEVDTQYF
- | - | TRBJ2-4 | TRBV19 | TGTGCCAGTAGTATAACTCAGGGGCACATTCAGTACTTC | CASSITQGHIQYF
once | TRBD2 | TRBJ2-7 | TRBV19 | TGTGCCAGTAGTATGGGAGGGCAGGGTTCCTACGAGCAGTACTTC | CASSMGGQGSYEQYF
- | - | TRBJ1-1 | TRBV15 | TGTGCCACCAGCAGAGGACACACTGAAGCTTTCTTT | CATSRGHTEAFF
few | - | TRBJ1-1 | TRBV14 | TGTGCCAGCAGCCAAACCCGACAGGTCAGAGTGAACACTGAAGCTTTCTTT | CASSQTRQVRVNTEAFF
once | TRBD1 | TRBJ1-2 | TRBV6-5 | TGTGCCAGCATGAAGGGGGGACAGCTCTATGGCTACACCTTC | CASMKGGQLYGYTF
few | - | TRBJ2-7 | TRBV18 | TGTGCCAGCTCACGGGACACCGGCTACGAGCAGTACTTC | CASSRDTGYEQYF
- | - | TRBJ2-7 | TRBV5-6 | TGTGCCAGCAGCCCCCAGGGTCCCGTCAAATACTACGAGCAGTACTTC | CASSPQGPVKYYEQYF
- | TRBD1 | TRBJ1-5 | TRBV11-2 | TGTGCCAGCAGCCTTGGGACAGGGAGCGGCAATCAGCCCCAGCATTTT | CASSLGTGSGNQPQHF
- | TRBD2 | TRBJ2-1 | TRBV2 | TGTGCCAGCAGTGAAGCGGGACTAGCGGGCCTCCTCTACAATGAGCAGTTCTTC | CASSEAGLAGLLYNEQFF
- | - | TRBJ1-1 | TRBV30 | TGTGCCTGGAGTGGAAGGGAGGGCGCTTTCTTT | CAWSGREGAFF
- | - | TRBJ1-2 | TRBV12-5 | TGTGCTAGTGGTTTGGAGAACTATGGCTACACCTTC | CASGLENYGYTF
once | - | TRBJ1-2 | TRBV5-5 | TGTGCCAGCAGCTTGGATTTGGGGGGGGGCGAGGGGTATGGCTACACCTTC | CASSLDLGGGEGYGYTF
- | - | TRBJ1-4 | TRBV28 | TGTGCCGGAAGGGGGGTTGCTAATGAAAAACTGTTTTTT | CAGRGVANEKLFF
- | - | TRBJ1-2 | TRBV7-3 | TGTGCCAGCAGCTTAAAGTTCACAGGTTATGGCTACACCTTC | CASSLKFTGYGYTF
once | - | TRBJ2-1 | TRBV11-1 | TGTGCCAGCAGCTCGATAGTACGTGAGCAGTTCTTC | CASSSIVREQFF
once | TRBD1 | TRBJ2-7 | TRBV27 | TGTGCCAGCAGCCTGACCGGGACAGGGATCTACGAGCAGTACTTC | CASSLTGTGIYEQYF
few | - | TRBJ1-1 | TRBV9 | TGTGCCAGCAGCGTAGGAAGGCGCGGTTGGACTGAAGCTTTCTTT | CASSVGRRGWTEAFF
- | TRBD2 | TRBJ2-5 | TRBV4-1 | TGCGCCAGCAGCCCATGGACTAGCGGGAGGGAGGAGACCCAGTACTTC | CASSPWTSGREETQYF
few | - | TRBJ1-1 | TRBV6-5 | TGTGCCAGCAGTTACTCGCCAGGGACGAACACTGAAGCTTTCTTT | CASSYSPGTNTEAFF
once | - | TRBJ1-1 | TRBV7-9 | TGTGCCAGCAGCTTAGTAGGGACGGGTGAAGCTTTCTTT | CASSLVGTGEAFF
- | TRBD2 | TRBJ2-3 | TRBV19 | TGTGCCAGTACTTACGGGACTAGTCCCGATACGCAGTATTTT | CASTYGTSPDTQYF
- | - | TRBJ1-1 | TRBV4-1 | TGCGCCAGCAGCCAAGATCGGGATTCTGAAGCTTTCTTT | CASSQDRDSEAFF
- | - | TRBJ1-3 | TRBV29-1 | TGCAGCGTTGTACCCAGGGGCGCGGAAGGAAACACCATATATTTT | CSVVPRGAEGNTIYF
- | TRBD1 | TRBJ2-3 | TRBV6-1 | TGTGCCAGCAGTCTCTACGGGACAGAGGTGGATACGCAGTATTTT | CASSLYGTEVDTQYF
- | - | TRBJ1-1 | TRBV4-1 | TGCGCCAGCAGCCAAGCTCGGGCCGGGGCGTATGGTACTGAAGCTTTCTTT | CASSQARAGAYGTEAFF
- | - | TRBJ2-1 | TRBV29-1 | TGCAGCGTTGAGTTACAGGGAAGGGCGGGTGAGCAGTTCTTC | CSVELQGRAGEQFF
- | - | TRBJ2-2 | TRBV27 | TGTGCCAGCAGTTTTGGGGGAGACACCGGGGAGCTGTTTTTT | CASSFGGDTGELFF
few | TRBD1 | TRBJ1-5 | TRBV2 | TGTGCCAGCACTGAGACAGGGAGTTTGGGTCAGCCCCAGCATTTT | CASTETGSLGQPQHF